A single sample is the source of the 15 T cell receptor beta chains below, sequenced in a study of cytomegalovirus exposure and HLA in healthy donors. Vbeta (60) and Jbeta (13) primers were used in the PCR. The protocol was immunoSEQ multiplex PCR, while the TCRdb copy is restricted to in-frame clones and leaves out a portion. The sample table sets out roughly 64,000 clones. Material: PBMCs. The receptor source for this set is a young woman in good health and CMV-seronegative.

The chain uses TRBV29-1 and TRBJ2-7, with a possible D match to TRBD1 (6 bases). The length of the CDR3 is 12 residues. Germline-derived CDR1 and CDR2 are SQVTM and ANQGSEA. Deletions cut 7 bases from V and 2 bases from J, with 12 bases between. The CDR3 sequence: CSGRDNAYEQYF. CDR3 coding DNA: TGCAGCGGACGGGACAACGCCTACGAGCAGTACTTC.

DNA of the CDR3: TGTGCCAGCAGTGAACAGGCAGGGGGGTTTCAGCCCCAGCATTTT. Translated: CASSEQAGGFQPQHF. The chain recombines TRBV6-1 with TRBJ1-5; 7 bases fit TRBD1. Looked up from germline, CDR1 is MNHNS and CDR2 is SASEGT. V dropped 2 bases and J dropped 6; count of bases not matched to a gene: 7. The CDR3 is made up of 15 amino acids.

V gene TRBV4-1 combines with J gene TRBJ1-2; the D is unclear. Germline V CDR1 and CDR2: MGHRA, YSYEKL. This CDR3 region has 18 residues. Between the trimmed V and J ends, which lost 0 bases and 4 bases, there was a span of 21 bases. Here the CDR3 DNA reads TGCGCCAGCAGCCAAGATTTGCCAGGCCCTTCATCCGCCTATGGCTACACCTTC. Protein product: CASSQDLPGPSSAYGYTF.

The rearrangement uses TRBV11-2 and TRBJ1-1, with a tentative D call TRBD1 (6 bases). Germline V gene sequence: CDR1 SGHAT, CDR2 FQNNGV. The V gene lost 0 bases and the J gene lost 10 bases, with 18 bases spanning the gap. The CDR3 runs to 15 residues. The CDR3 DNA reads TGTGCCAGCAGCTTAGATCCTACAGGGTTTATAGGAGCTTTCTTT. Protein sequence: CASSLDPTGFIGAFF.

This chain joins TRBV5-1 and TRBJ1-2; 7 bases are shared with TRBD1. This CDR3 region has 14 residues. V gave up 4 bases and J gave up 6 bases; unmatched junction bases: 9. The germline CDR1 and CDR2 sequences are SGHRS and YFSETQ. The CDR3 is CASSALQGRNGYTF. The DNA for the CDR3 is TGCGCCAGCAGCGCACTACAGGGGAGGAATGGCTACACCTTC.

The chain links TRBV18 to TRBJ1-1, with 9 bases fitting TRBD1. The CDR3 contains 17 residues. The J segment lost 0 bases and the V segment lost 4 bases, leaving 9 bases of the junction unmatched. Germline assignment: CDR1 KGHSH and CDR2 LQKENI. As DNA, the CDR3 is TGTGCCAGCTCACGCGGAAGGACAGGGGATTTGAACACTGAAGCTTTCTTT. Protein: CASSRGRTGDLNTEAFF.

This chain joins TRBV5-4 and TRBJ1-3, with D maybe TRBD1 (5 bases). The CDR3 has 15 amino acids. The V and J ends lost 3 bases and 0 bases respectively, with 10 bases between them. From germline, CDR1 is SGHNT and CDR2 YYREEE (reference sequence). CDR3 coding DNA: TGTGCCAGCAGCTCACAGGAGTCCTCTGGAAACACCATATATTTT. It is translated as CASSSQESSGNTIYF. Full variable domain (outside the CDR3, taken from reference TRBV5-4 and TRBJ1-3): ETGVTQSPTHLIKTRGQQVTLRCSSQSGHNTVSWYQQALGQGPQFIFQYYREEENGRGNFPPRFSGLQFPNYSSELNVNALELDDSALYLCASSSQESSGNTIYFGEGSWLTVV.

The chain recombines TRBV10-2 with TRBJ1-1; 7 bases are shared with TRBD1. Trimming at V came to 1 base and at J to 4 bases, leaving 6 bases not matched to a gene. This CDR3 has 15 residues. CDR1 and CDR2 (germline): WSHSY, SAAADI. The DNA of the CDR3 is TGCGCCAGCAGTGAGTTTAGGGGGCGGATCACTGAAGCTTTCTTT. Translation gives CASSEFRGRITEAFF.

The chain carries TRBV2 and TRBJ2-6, with D possibly being TRBD2 (6 bases). The CDR3 covers 15 residues. Deletions cut 6 bases from V and 2 bases from J, with 11 bases between. Germline CDR1 and CDR2: SNHLY and FYNNEI. CDR3 sequence reads: CASRRGVAGANVLTF. CDR3 DNA: TGTGCCAGCAGGCGGGGAGTTGCTGGGGCCAACGTCCTGACTTTC.

This chain joins TRBV7-9 and TRBJ1-1; D not resolved. The germline V gene has CDR1 SEHNR and CDR2 FQNEAQ (reference sequence). This CDR3 is built from 18 residues. Trimming shortened V by 0 bases and J by 3 bases, and 20 bases separated the two germline ends. This CDR3 is CASSLAEVSDQMDTEAFF. In DNA form, the CDR3 reads TGTGCCAGCAGCTTAGCGGAGGTGAGTGACCAAATGGACACTGAAGCTTTCTTT.

V gene TRBV5-5 combines with J gene TRBJ1-1, with 9 bases lining up with TRBD1. Trimming removed 2 bases from V and 7 bases from J; junction bases left unmatched: 6. CDR1 is SGHKS and CDR2 is YYEKEE in the germline V gene (reference sequence). There are 14 residues in the CDR3. The CDR3 sequence: CASSLQGAAGEAFF. CDR3 coding DNA: TGTGCCAGCAGCTTACAGGGGGCGGCGGGTGAAGCTTTCTTT.

The chain is built from TRBV6-4 and TRBJ2-3, with 11 nucleotides matching TRBD2. CDR3 length equals 15 residues. Germline V lookup: CDR1 MRHNA, CDR2 SNTAGT. With 3 bases clipped from V and 4 bases from J, the junction kept 3 bases outside the gene matches. CDR3 sequence (DNA): TGTGCCAGCAGTGAGATTAGCGGGGGGGCAGATACGCAGTATTTT. The encoded protein is CASSEISGGADTQYF.

Of note for this clone: This CDR3 is also generated by other DNA sequences in the sample. V usage is TRBV25-1 and J usage is TRBJ2-2; 7 bases fit TRBD1. CDR1 MGHDK and CDR2 SYGVNS come from the germline V gene. The J segment lost 0 bases and the V segment lost 4 bases, leaving 2 bases of the junction unmatched. The CDR3 runs 15 residues. This chain's CDR3 is CASSGQGPNTGELFF. As DNA, the CDR3 is TGTGCCAGCAGTGGACAGGGCCCGAACACCGGGGAGCTGTTTTTT. Full variable domain (rest looked up from reference TRBV25-1 and TRBJ2-2): EADIYQTPRYLVIGTGKKITLECSQTMGHDKMYWYQQDPGMELHLIHYSYGVNSTEKGDLSSESTVSRIRTEHFPLTLESARPSHTSQYLCASSGQGPNTGELFFGEGSRLTVL.

This chain links TRBV5-6 with TRBJ1-2; 9 nucleotides align to TRBD1. The CDR3 spans 13 residues. In germline, CDR1 is SGHDT, CDR2 YYEEEE. Losses at the gene ends were 1 base for V and 6 bases for J; bases not matched to a gene: 1. The CDR3 loop is CASSLRQGDGYTF. The CDR3 DNA is TGTGCCAGCAGCTTGCGACAGGGGGATGGCTACACCTTC. Using reference TRBV5-6 and TRBJ1-2 for the parts outside the CDR3, the full variable domain is DAGVTQSPTHLIKTRGQQVTLRCSPKSGHDTVSWYQQALGQGPQFIFQYYEEEERQRGNFPDRFSGHQFPNYSSELNVNALLLGDSALYLCASSLRQGDGYTFGSGTRLTVV.

On this clone itself: Germline and junction disagree at one end, which may indicate a read error. The chain links TRBV29-1 to TRBJ2-3, with D perhaps matching TRBD1 (5 bases). The CDR3 has 11 residues. Germline V gene sequence: CDR1 SQVTM, CDR2 ANQGSEA. The CDR3, as DNA: TGCAGCGTTGAACTAGGGGAAGCCAAACATTTT. Its protein is CSVELGEAKHF.